Sequencing of this TCR beta chain was carried out in a study of T-cell reconstitution after alpha-beta-depleted transplantation in children. There are many counts of this clonotype. Preparation of the TCRbeta library was carried out with unique molecular identifiers. TCRdb independently ran MiXCR on the PCR reads; one entry per CDR3 protein. The sample shows 170,000 or so distinct CDR3 sequences, 6% to 7% of them seen only once. The source of this sequence is a human donor who donated a stem cell graft to a child with Wiskott-Aldrich syndrome. The sample consisted of PBMCs from the stem cell graft donor, taken from the stem cell graft.

CDR3 nucleotide sequence: TGTGCCATCGGGGCCGGATTGAATGAAAAACTGTTTTTT. Amino acids: CAIGAGLNEKLFF. The chain combines TRBV10-3 with TRBJ1-4, with TRBD1 as a possible D gene (5 bases). Per germline, CDR1 ENHRY and CDR2 SYGVKD. The CDR3 sequence is 13 residues long. The ends were cut back, 8 bases at V and 5 bases at J, with 12 bases in the middle.